This TCR beta chain originates from a study of T cell clones after liver transplantation. At the level of the study: TCRbeta sequencing after a pre-transplant mixed lymphocyte reaction identified graft-donor-reactive clones, later tracked in post-transplant blood. Pre-transplant mixed lymphocyte reactions yielded third-party-reactive TCRbeta sequences as comparators for graft-donor-reactive sequences.

TCRdb's copy holds only in-frame clones and misses some; the assay was immunoSEQ multiplex PCR. The profile shows more than 95,000 clones, 82% of them singletons. As concerns this clone: Its antigen is unidentified.

Overall study findings and caveats: Rather than being deleted, graft donor-reactive T cells may have moved into the graft. The donor-reactive repertoire was only partly measurable in two subjects, lacking donor cells.

The CDR3 spans 15 residues. Germline V gene sequence: CDR1 LNHNV, CDR2 YYDKDF (reference sequence). V dropped 0 bases and J dropped 6; count of bases not matched to a gene: 5. Source: CD4+ T cells from blood, taken before liver transplant. The clonotype comes from a human donor who received a liver transplant. V is TRBV15 and J is TRBJ2-7; TRBD2 aligns across 10 bases. The CDR3 reads CATSRESSGRSEQYF. As DNA, the CDR3 is TGTGCCACCAGCAGAGAGTCTAGCGGGAGAAGCGAGCAGTACTTC.